What follows are 26 T cell receptor beta chains derived from one specimen sequenced in a study of shared clonotypes between healthy human individuals. Libraries were prepared by immunoSEQ multiplex PCR; TCRdb keeps only in-frame clonotypes and omits some of them. The table records around 2.5 million clones, 93% of them present only once. Sample: naive CD4+ T cells from PBMCs. Regarding subset: CD45RA+ positively selected. All receptors derive from a man aged 18 to 29 in good health. Some clones in this sample may be carry-over from other donors' samples.

The chain is built from TRBV19 and TRBJ2-7; TRBD2 is a possible D gene (6 bases). The CDR3 is 15 amino acids. V gave up 1 base and J gave up 6 bases, with 16 bases separating them. Germline loops: CDR1 LNHDA, CDR2 SQIVND (reference sequence). This CDR3 reads CASSIGRDRPAEQYF. DNA for the CDR3: TGTGCCAGTAGTATAGGGCGGGATCGGCCGGCCGAGCAGTACTTC.

The V and J genes are TRBV5-1 and TRBJ1-1, with D uncertain. V dropped 2 bases and J dropped 4 bases, with 15 bases sitting between them. Germline assignment: CDR1 SGHRS and CDR2 YFSETQ. CDR3 length: 15 residues. The CDR3 DNA reads TGCGCCAGCAGCTTTACAAGAGGACTAGGCACTGAAGCTTTCTTT. Translating it yields CASSFTRGLGTEAFF.

The chain carries TRBV7-7 and TRBJ2-1; D unclear. The CDR3 length is 13 residues. CDR1 is SSHAT, CDR2 FNYEAQ, per germline (reference sequence). V lost 5 bases and J lost 9, with 14 bases in between. The CDR3 bases are TGTGCCAGCAGCCGCGACCTTCTGGGTGAGCAGTTCTTC. It specifies CASSRDLLGEQFF.

CDR3 residues: CASSRTGVPETQYF. The CDR3 DNA sequence: TGTGCCAGCAGCCGTACAGGGGTTCCAGAGACCCAGTACTTC. The gene calls are TRBV5-6 and TRBJ2-5, with TRBD1 matching over 7 bases. Trimming removed 4 bases from V and 4 bases from J; junction bases left unmatched: 7. Germline V gene lookup returns CDR1 SGHDT and CDR2 YYEEEE. The CDR3 runs to 14 residues.

On this clone itself: Sequence at one end of the junction differs from germline and may be a read error. At the DNA level, this CDR3 is encoded by other sequences in the same sample as well. J is TRBJ2-2 and V is TRBV29-1; weak D call: TRBD1 (5 bases). CDR1 is SQVTM and CDR2 is ANQGSEA in the germline V gene. CDR3 length equals 11 residues. CDR3 in DNA: TGCAGCGTGGAAGGGGCCGGGGAGCTGTTTTTT. This codes for CSVEGAGELFF.

The rearrangement links TRBV13 to TRBJ2-7; D may be TRBD1 (5 bases). CDR3 size: 16 residues. From germline, CDR1 is PRHDT and CDR2 FYEKMQ (reference sequence). V was pared by 2 bases and J by 3 bases, with 17 bases between. This chain's CDR3 is CASSLNGKTAIYEQYF. CDR3 coding DNA: TGTGCCAGCAGCTTAAACGGCAAGACAGCTATCTACGAGCAGTACTTC.

The genes are TRBV4-1 and TRBJ1-1; TRBD1 matches at 10 bases. J gave up 5 bases and V 0 bases, and 15 bases lay outside the gene matches. Germline-derived CDR1 and CDR2 are MGHRA and YSYEKL. The CDR3 runs 19 residues. The CDR3 spells CASSQEGVGTGALATEAFF. DNA of the CDR3: TGCGCCAGCAGCCAAGAAGGAGTCGGGACAGGGGCTCTCGCAACTGAAGCTTTCTTT.

A single count supports this clone. This chain links TRBV5-1 with TRBJ2-7; D gene ambiguous. V was clipped by 1 base and J by 1 base, with 12 bases between them. The CDR3 has 15 amino acids. From germline, CDR1 is SGHRS and CDR2 YFSETQ. CDR3 DNA sequence: TGCGCCAGCAGCTTGTCGGGTATACGTTCCTACGAGCAGTACTTC. As protein: CASSLSGIRSYEQYF. Supplemented by reference TRBV5-1 and TRBJ2-7, the full variable domain reads KAGVTQTPRYLIKTRGQQVTLSCSPISGHRSVSWYQQTPGQGLQFLFEYFSETQRNKGNFPGRFSGRQFSNSRSEMNVSTLELGDSALYLCASSLSGIRSYEQYFGPGTRLTVT.

The gene calls are TRBV4-2 and TRBJ2-7, with 8 nucleotides matching TRBD2. This CDR3 has 15 amino acids. The germline gives CDR1 LGHNA, CDR2 YNFKEQ. V gave up 4 bases and J gave up 7 bases; unmatched junction bases: 12. CDR3 coding DNA: TGTGCCAGCAGCCGGACGACTAGCGAATCTTGGGAGCAGTACTTC. This encodes CASSRTTSESWEQYF.

The chain joins TRBV2 to TRBJ1-3, with D possibly TRBD1 on 6 matching bases. Germline loops: CDR1 SNHLY, CDR2 FYNNEI. This CDR3 is 15 amino acids long. Trimming stripped 10 bases from V and 0 bases from J, with 16 bases between. The CDR3 protein is CATTRGAHSGNTIYF. In DNA form, the CDR3 reads TGTGCCACCACCAGGGGTGCTCACTCTGGAAACACCATATATTTT. The complete variable domain, with remaining parts taken from reference TRBV2 and TRBJ1-3, reads EPEVTQTPSHQVTQMGQEVILRCVPISNHLYFYWYRQILGQKVEFLVSFYNNEISEKSEIFDDQFSVERPDGSNFTLKIRSTKLEDSAMYFCATTRGAHSGNTIYFGEGSWLTVV.

This chain uses TRBV6-1 with TRBJ1-1, with D unclear. The germline CDR1 and CDR2 sequences are MNHNS and SASEGT. The CDR3 spans 14 residues. V lost 2 bases, J lost 1 base, and 8 bases lay in between. CDR3: CASSERRRNTEAFF. The DNA for the CDR3 is TGTGCCAGCAGTGAAAGGCGTCGGAACACTGAAGCTTTCTTT.

V usage is TRBV5-1 and J usage is TRBJ2-7; 11 positions agree with TRBD2. Trimming at V came to 4 bases and at J to 2 bases, leaving 8 bases not matched to a gene. In germline, CDR1 is SGHRS, CDR2 YFSETQ. The CDR3 covers 16 residues. This CDR3 is CASSVQLAGEPYEQYF. CDR3 DNA sequence: TGCGCCAGCAGCGTCCAACTAGCGGGAGAACCCTACGAGCAGTACTTC.

The rearrangement joins TRBV28 to TRBJ2-5, with a tentative D call TRBD1 (6 bases). The DNA end is more similar to TRBJ2-7, so the J call may be wrong. The V gene's germline CDR1 is MDHEN and CDR2 SYDVKM. This CDR3 has 12 residues. Here the CDR3 reads CASAQGWYEQYF. CDR3 in DNA: TGTGCCAGCGCCCAGGGGTGGTACGAGCAGTACTTC.

The genes are TRBV19 and TRBJ1-2; 9 nucleotides agree with TRBD1. V was pared by 7 bases and J by 5 bases, with 17 bases of the junction left unmatched. Germline V gene lookup returns CDR1 LNHDA and CDR2 SQIVND (reference sequence). The CDR3 covers 17 residues. DNA for the CDR3: TGTGCCAGTACCTCGACAGGGGGGGACCCAGGGCGGTATGGCTACACCTTC. The encoded protein is CASTSTGGDPGRYGYTF. The full variable domain, rest sourced from reference TRBV19 and TRBJ1-2, is DGGITQSPKYLFRKEGQNVTLSCEQNLNHDAMYWYRQDPGQGLRLIYYSQIVNDFQKGDIAEGYSVSREKKESFPLTVTSAQKNPTAFYLCASTSTGGDPGRYGYTFGSGTRLTVV.

This chain connects TRBV5-1 to TRBJ2-5; D is ambiguous. The CDR3 totals 12 residues. CDR1 SGHRS and CDR2 YFSETQ come from the germline V gene. Trimming cost V 4 bases and J 4 bases, with 8 bases left between them. CDR3 protein: CASSAPTETQYF. The CDR3 DNA is TGCGCCAGCAGCGCCCCCACAGAGACCCAGTACTTC.

V gene TRBV9 combines with J gene TRBJ2-3; 9 bases are a match to TRBD2. Germline V gene data show CDR1 as SGDLS and CDR2 as YYNGEE. CDR3 length: 13 amino acids. J lost 5 bases, V lost 3 bases, and 1 base had no gene match. CDR3 DNA sequence: TGTGCCAGCAGCGGCGGGAGGGGAGATACGCAGTATTTT. It encodes CASSGGRGDTQYF. The full variable domain, rest sourced from reference TRBV9 and TRBJ2-3, is DSGVTQTPKHLITATGQRVTLRCSPRSGDLSVYWYQQSLDQGLQFLIQYYNGEERAKGNILERFSAQQFPDLHSELNLSSLELGDSALYFCASSGGRGDTQYFGPGTRLTVL.

The chain joins TRBV27 to TRBJ2-1, with D tentatively TRBD2 (5 bases). Looked up from germline, CDR1 is MNHEY and CDR2 is SMNVEV (reference sequence). The CDR3 has 15 residues. The V and J ends lost 6 bases and 9 bases respectively, with 21 bases between them. CDR3 amino acids: CASRTNGVGFGEQFF. CDR3 bases: TGTGCCAGCAGGACCAACGGGGTAGGGTTCGGTGAGCAGTTCTTC.

This clone was seen just once. The genes are TRBV10-3 and TRBJ2-3; 8 bases align to TRBD1. From germline, CDR1 is ENHRY and CDR2 SYGVKD. V shed 3 bases, J shed 8 bases, and the junction held 16 bases outside the gene matches. CDR3 length: 17 amino acids. CDR3 sequence reads: CAISDPETQGALGTQYF. CDR3 coding DNA: TGTGCCATCAGTGACCCGGAGACGCAGGGGGCGCTTGGTACGCAGTATTTT.

The chain links TRBV4-3 to TRBJ1-4; 9 bases align to TRBD1. Germline assignment: CDR1 LGHNA and CDR2 YSLEER. The CDR3 loop spans 16 amino acids. V was clipped by 0 bases and J by 7 bases; unmatched bases: 6. The CDR3 is CASSQDRDRVFEKLFF. The DNA of the CDR3 is TGCGCCAGCAGCCAAGACCGGGACAGGGTTTTTGAAAAACTGTTTTTT.

The gene calls are TRBV19 and TRBJ1-2, with 7 bases lining up with TRBD1. Germline V CDR1 and CDR2: LNHDA, SQIVND (reference sequence). CDR3 length equals 14 residues. V was clipped by 5 bases and J by 7 bases; unmatched bases: 10. Here the CDR3 reads CASSRGQAYFGYTF. CDR3 DNA sequence: TGTGCCAGTAGTCGCGGACAGGCCTATTTTGGCTACACCTTC.

The rearrangement joins TRBV18 to TRBJ1-2; 8 nucleotides line up with TRBD1. Per the germline V gene, CDR1 is KGHSH and CDR2 is LQKENI. J lost 7 bases, V lost 3 bases, and 1 base had no gene match. CDR3 length equals 12 residues. CDR3 sequence (DNA): TGTGCCAGCTCACCCAGGGGGCTTGGCTACACCTTC. Translated, it gives CASSPRGLGYTF.

The gene calls are TRBV29-1 and TRBJ1-1; D remains ambiguous. Per the germline V gene, CDR1 is SQVTM and CDR2 is ANQGSEA. Trimming removed 7 bases from V and 0 bases from J, with 12 bases in between. The CDR3 runs to 13 residues. CDR3 nucleotides: TGCAGCGCCGCACGAGGCTTGAACACTGAAGCTTTCTTT. Translated, it gives CSAARGLNTEAFF.

This sequence joins TRBV2 and TRBJ2-7; D is perhaps TRBD1 (6 bases). This CDR3 has 18 residues. Germline values: CDR1 SNHLY, CDR2 FYNNEI. The V gene lost 5 bases and the J gene lost 2 bases, with 25 bases spanning the gap. CDR3 residues: CASSPGGRGLGNAYEQYF. Written as DNA, the CDR3 is TGTGCCAGCAGTCCTGGAGGCAGGGGCCTTGGTAATGCCTACGAGCAGTACTTC.

This clone was observed a single time. In the same sample, other DNA sequences code for this CDR3. This chain links TRBV5-1 with TRBJ1-1; D may be TRBD1 (5 bases). The germline V and J ends were trimmed by 3 bases and 4 bases, with 10 bases remaining between them. The CDR3 is made up of 13 amino acids. Germline CDR1 reads SGHRS; CDR2 reads YFSETQ. CDR3 DNA: TGCGCCAGCAGCTCGCCGGGGGGCACTGAAGCTTTCTTT. Its protein product is CASSSPGGTEAFF.

V usage is TRBV2 and J usage is TRBJ2-7, with TRBD1 matching 8 bases. The CDR3 is 13 amino acids. V dropped 4 bases and J dropped 5; count of bases not matched to a gene: 4. Per germline, CDR1 SNHLY and CDR2 FYNNEI. For the CDR3, the DNA is TGTGCCAGCAGTGGACAGGGGAGGAACGAGCAGTACTTC. Amino acid sequence: CASSGQGRNEQYF.

The chain has TRBV5-4 and TRBJ2-5, with D hard to call. The CDR3 runs 13 residues. The V and J ends lost 0 bases and 5 bases respectively, with 8 bases between them. Germline values: CDR1 SGHNT, CDR2 YYREEE (reference sequence). CDR3 in DNA: TGTGCCAGCAGCTTGGCTGCAAGCGAGACCCAGTACTTC. Its translation is CASSLAASETQYF.